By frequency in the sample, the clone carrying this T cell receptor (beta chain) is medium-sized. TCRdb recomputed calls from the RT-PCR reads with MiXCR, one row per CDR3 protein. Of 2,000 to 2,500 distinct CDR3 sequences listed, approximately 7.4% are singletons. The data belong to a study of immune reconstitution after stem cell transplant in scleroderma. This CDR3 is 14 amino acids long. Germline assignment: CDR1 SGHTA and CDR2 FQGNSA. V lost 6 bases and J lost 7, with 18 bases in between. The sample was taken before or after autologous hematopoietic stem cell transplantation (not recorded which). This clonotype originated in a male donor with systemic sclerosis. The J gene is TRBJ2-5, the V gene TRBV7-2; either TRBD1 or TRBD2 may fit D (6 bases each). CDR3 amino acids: CASSQQGRTGTQYF. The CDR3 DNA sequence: TGTGCCAGCAGTCAGCAGGGGAGGACTGGGACCCAGTACTTC.